Below, 21 T cell receptor beta chains from the same sample are listed, as sequenced in a study of T cells expressing NK-cell markers. Using the 5' RACE reads, TCRdb records one entry per CDR3 protein without DNA. The sample's table shows some 280,000 distinct CDR3 sequences. The specimen sequenced was blood T cells: a sorted CD56 or NKG2C T cell subset, CD4+ or CD8+ T cells, or bulk PBMC T cells (not recorded which). These receptors were collected from a young man in good health.

The V and J genes are TRBV7-2 and TRBJ2-3; TCRdb's assignment of TRBD2 cannot be checked, as there is no DNA. Germline V gene data show CDR1 as SGHTA and CDR2 as FQGNSA. The length of the CDR3 is 17 residues. The CDR3 sequence: CASSFSGAGVGGDTQYF.

The chain has TRBV15 and TRBJ2-6. Per germline, CDR1 LNHNV and CDR2 YYDKDF (reference sequence). The CDR3 consists of 16 residues. This chain's CDR3 is CATSAQTGPGANVLTF.

The chain has TRBV5-1 and TRBJ2-1. The CDR3 loop spans 13 amino acids. The germline V gene has CDR1 SGHRS and CDR2 YFSETQ. The CDR3 loop is CASSGDSFNEQFF.

This rearrangement joins TRBV30 to TRBJ2-5; the D gene TCRdb calls, TRBD2, cannot be checked with no DNA. Germline V CDR1 and CDR2: GTSNPN, SVGIG (reference sequence). The CDR3 spans 12 residues. The CDR3 here is CAWRTGPKTQYF.

The chain links TRBV6-5 to TRBJ2-1; TCRdb's D call of TRBD1 is untestable without DNA. CDR3 length: 12 residues. Germline lookup yields CDR1 MNHEY and CDR2 SVGAGI. This CDR3 reads CASRDTYNEQFF.

The V gene is TRBV20-1, the J gene TRBJ2-1; lacking DNA, the TRBD2 call made by TCRdb goes unchecked. The V gene's germline CDR1 is DFQATT and CDR2 SNEGSKA (reference sequence). The CDR3 runs 17 residues. This chain's CDR3 is CSARGGLRDSKVNEQFF.

The chain employs TRBV10-3 and TRBJ2-7; TCRdb selects TRBD2, and the lack of DNA leaves this call unchecked. Germline CDR1 ENHRY, CDR2 SYGVKD. The CDR3 has 14 amino acids. CDR3 in amino acids: CAISESFSPYEQYF.

The rearrangement uses TRBV16 and TRBJ2-7; TCRdb names TRBD1, which stays unverified in the absence of DNA. The germline V gene encodes CDR1 KGHSY and CDR2 FQNENV. The CDR3 extends over 17 amino acids. CDR3 amino acids: CASSQWGPGQGSYEQYF. Full variable domain (rest looked up from reference TRBV16 and TRBJ2-7): GEEVAQTPKHLVRGEGQKAKLYCAPIKGHSYVFWYQQVLKNEFKFLISFQNENVFDETGMPKERFSAKCLPNSPCSLEIQATKLEDSAVYFCASSQWGPGQGSYEQYFGPGTRLTVT.

The chain employs TRBV4-3 and TRBJ2-1. The V gene's germline CDR1 is LGHNA and CDR2 YSLEER. The CDR3 extends over 14 amino acids. Here the CDR3 reads CASSQGRTYNEQFF.

The V gene is TRBV12-3 or TRBV12-4, the J gene TRBJ1-5; the D call of TRBD1 rests on TCRdb alone, since no DNA is present to check it. This CDR3 comprises 15 residues. Here the CDR3 reads CASSFRGSSNQPQHF.

The chain recombines TRBV20-1 with TRBJ2-1; absent DNA, TCRdb's TRBD1 call cannot be checked. The CDR3 contains 18 residues. Germline V gene lookup returns CDR1 DFQATT and CDR2 SNEGSKA (reference sequence). The CDR3 here is CSARVLEWDNAYYNEQFF.

The chain has TRBV12-3 or TRBV12-4 and TRBJ2-3; TCRdb reports TRBD2, a call that lacks DNA to check it against. This CDR3 region has 15 residues. The CDR3 sequence: CASSLGGRAADTQYF.

The rearrangement links TRBV12-3 or TRBV12-4 to TRBJ2-3. The CDR3 length is 15 residues. CDR3 sequence reads: CASSLGRISTDTQYF.

The CDR3 loop is CASSKQDRGAGELFF. The rearrangement uses TRBV6-1 and TRBJ2-2; TCRdb indicates TRBD1, and absent DNA this call remains unverified. The germline V gene encodes CDR1 MNHNS and CDR2 SASEGT. CDR3 size: 15 residues.

The chain is built from TRBV19 and TRBJ2-7. This CDR3 has 13 amino acids. Per the germline V gene, CDR1 is LNHDA and CDR2 is SQIVND (reference sequence). Here the CDR3 reads CASSVTWVNEQYF.

V and J are TRBV29-1 and TRBJ1-5. Germline lookup yields CDR1 SQVTM and CDR2 ANQGSEA. The CDR3 loop spans 14 amino acids. CDR3 residues: CSVSAGDGNQPQHF.

The gene calls are TRBV29-1 and TRBJ2-3. Germline CDR1 reads SQVTM; CDR2 reads ANQGSEA. This CDR3 spans 13 amino acids. The CDR3 protein is CSVDGVWTDTQYF.

V gene TRBV5-4 combines with J gene TRBJ2-7; the D call of TRBD2 rests on TCRdb alone, since no DNA is present to check it. The germline gives CDR1 SGHNT, CDR2 YYREEE (reference sequence). The CDR3 loop spans 14 amino acids. The CDR3 sequence is CASSPGLNTYEQYF.

V and J are TRBV2 and TRBJ1-5. The CDR3 totals 15 residues. CDR1 and CDR2 (germline): SNHLY, FYNNEI. The CDR3 reads CASSEEGTGNQPQHF.

This rearrangement joins TRBV27 to TRBJ1-1. Looked up from germline, CDR1 is MNHEY and CDR2 is SMNVEV (reference sequence). CDR3 length equals 14 residues. The CDR3 spells CASSPGLAGTEAFF.

The J gene is TRBJ2-7, the V gene TRBV29-1; TCRdb names TRBD1, which stays unverified in the absence of DNA. The CDR3 spans 13 residues. CDR1 SQVTM and CDR2 ANQGSEA come from the germline V gene. The CDR3 sequence: CSATGTAKSEQYF.